This T cell receptor (beta chain) was identified in a study of blood T cell repertoires in COVID-19. Turning to the study itself: There were acute and convalescent COVID-19 samples, and they came from the United States, Italy and Spain. Sources were T cells, B-cell-depleted T cells, or PBMCs; the material itself was cDNA or gDNA.

Clones were sequenced by immunoSEQ multiplex PCR, and TCRdb holds only the in-frame ones, with some missing. The profile covers some 350,000 clones, with nearly 90% appearing a single time and 6% to 7.5% taken by the ten largest. V dropped 0 bases and J dropped 2 bases, with 10 bases sitting between them. There are 15 residues in the CDR3. Germline values: CDR1 LGHNA, CDR2 YSLEER. This clonotype originated in a man younger than 35 with active or convalescent COVID-19. The chain combines TRBV4-3 with TRBJ1-1; unclear D gene. The specimen sequenced was peripheral blood. In nucleotides, the CDR3 is TGCGCCAGCAGCCAAGATCGCCGGGGAAACACTGAAGCTTTCTTT. Translating gives CASSQDRRGNTEAFF.